This is a list of T cell receptor beta chains from one sample in a study of shared clonotypes between healthy human individuals. Method: immunoSEQ multiplex PCR; TCRdb's copy keeps in-frame clones and lacks some. The data show 2.5 million or so clones, around 94% seen once. The sample consisted of naive CD4+ T cells sorted from blood. These receptors came from a man between 18 and 35 years old in good health. CDR3s include the opening cysteine and the closing phenylalanine or tryptophan. D genes are given only for firm matches. Only some rows state a clone size, as once, few, many or a class for expanded clones.

TGTGCCACCCAAGGGACGTCAGGCACAGATACGCAGTATTTT,CATQGTSGTDTQYF,.,.,TRBV6-5,TRBJ2-3
TGTGCCAGCAGGGCAGCGGGGGGCACAGATACGCAGTATTTT,CASRAAGGTDTQYF,TRBD2,.,TRBV5-4,TRBJ2-3
TGTGCCAGCAGTTTGGGGCAGGGAGGTGGCTACACCTTC,CASSLGQGGGYTF,.,.,TRBV28,TRBJ1-2
TGTGCCAGCAGCACCCCGCTGGCGCAGGGTTTGGGCTACACCTTC,CASSTPLAQGLGYTF,.,once,TRBV7-2,TRBJ1-2
TGTGCCAGCAGCTTAGCAGGGTTTCGGGGGGTGGTCTTC,CASSLAGFRGVVF,TRBD2,.,TRBV7-2,TRBJ2-1
TGTGCCAGCACCTATAGGCTAGGGCTAGCGGACTCCTACGAGCAGTACTTC,CASTYRLGLADSYEQYF,TRBD2,.,TRBV7-9,TRBJ2-7
TGCGCCAGCAGCTCCGGACTAGCGGGCTACGAGCAGTACTTC,CASSSGLAGYEQYF,TRBD2,.,TRBV7-2,TRBJ2-7
TGTGCTAGCAGCTTATCTTTATCTAGCACAGATACGCAGTATTTT,CASSLSLSSTDTQYF,.,.,TRBV7-7,TRBJ2-3
TGTGCCAGCAGCTTGGTCGGGTCCAATGAGCAGTTCTTC,CASSLVGSNEQFF,.,.,TRBV11-2,TRBJ2-1
TGTGCCAGCAGCGTGACTAGCGGGAGGGGGGCCTACAATGAGCAGTTCTTC,CASSVTSGRGAYNEQFF,TRBD2,.,TRBV9,TRBJ2-1
TGTGCCAGTAGTCCCTCCAACGGGCGGGAGGGGACCCAGTACTTC,CASSPSNGREGTQYF,TRBD2,.,TRBV19,TRBJ2-5
TGCGCCAGCAGCTTGCTACTAGCGGGGGTGGATGAGCAGTTCTTC,CASSLLLAGVDEQFF,TRBD2,.,TRBV5-1,TRBJ2-1
TGTGCCAGTAGTATGCGGTCTGGGGGCAATCAGCCCCAGCATTTT,CASSMRSGGNQPQHF,.,few,TRBV19,TRBJ1-5
TGTGCCAGCAGCTCGGGACTAGCTTCCTACAATGAGCAGTTCTTC,CASSSGLASYNEQFF,TRBD2,.,TRBV7-2,TRBJ2-1
TGTGCCAGCAGCTTAGCCTGGGGACTAGCGGGACCCACAGATACGCAGTATTTT,CASSLAWGLAGPTDTQYF,TRBD2,.,TRBV7-2,TRBJ2-3
TGTGCCAGCAGCTTAAGGACAGGGGGTAACTATGGCTACACCTTC,CASSLRTGGNYGYTF,TRBD1,.,TRBV7-8,TRBJ1-2
TGTGCCAGCAGCGTAGGCCCCGGGACAGCTAATCAGCCCCAGCATTTT,CASSVGPGTANQPQHF,TRBD1,.,TRBV9,TRBJ1-5
TGTGCCAGCAGCGTAGTATGGTACGAGCAGTACTTC,CASSVVWYEQYF,.,once,TRBV9,TRBJ2-7
TGTGCCAGCAGCCTATTAGGGGGAAGCAATCAGCCCCAGCATTTT,CASSLLGGSNQPQHF,.,.,TRBV7-8,TRBJ1-5
TGCGCCAGCAGCCAAGATCTTCCAGGGGGCACCAAGATGGCCAAAAACATTCAGTACTTC,CASSQDLPGGTKMAKNIQYF,TRBD1,.,TRBV4-3,TRBJ2-4
TGTGCCAGCAGCAAAGTTGCGGACGGAGGGAGGACTAGCGTATTTACCCACAATGAGCAGTTCTTC,CASSKVADGGRTSVFTHNEQFF,.,.,TRBV21-1,TRBJ2-1
TGTGCCAGCAGCTTGGGAGCAGGCCTCACAGATACGCAGTATTTT,CASSLGAGLTDTQYF,.,.,TRBV5-4,TRBJ2-3
TGCGCCAGCAGCTTCCGGGGGCTTTGGGCCCTCTATGGCTACACCTTC,CASSFRGLWALYGYTF,.,.,TRBV5-1,TRBJ1-2
TGTGCCAGCACCCTACAGGGGAGGAACACTGAAGCTTTCTTT,CASTLQGRNTEAFF,TRBD1,.,TRBV11-3,TRBJ1-1
TGCAGCGTTGAAGATCTTGAGGGGTTGAACACTGAAGCTTTCTTT,CSVEDLEGLNTEAFF,.,.,TRBV29-1,TRBJ1-1
TGTGCCAGCAGCGTAGCACAGGGACTTTCACCCCTCCACTTT,CASSVAQGLSPLHF,.,.,TRBV9,TRBJ1-6
TGTGCCAGCAGCGCCGTAGACATAGGCGATCAGCCCCAGCATTTT,CASSAVDIGDQPQHF,.,.,TRBV9,TRBJ1-5
TGTGCCAGCAGCGCAACTAGCGGGATATACAATGAGCAGTTCTTC,CASSATSGIYNEQFF,TRBD2,.,TRBV9,TRBJ2-1
TGTGCCAGCAGGCAGTCAGATACGCAGTATTTT,CASRQSDTQYF,.,.,TRBV2,TRBJ2-3
TGTGCCAGCAGCTTAGCGCTGGAGACCCAGTACTTC,CASSLALETQYF,.,.,TRBV7-2,TRBJ2-5
TGTGCCAGCAGTGAAGTAGGCAGGACGTTCTATGGCTACACCTTC,CASSEVGRTFYGYTF,.,.,TRBV6-1,TRBJ1-2
TGTGCCAGTAGTAAGGGACAGGGGGCCTATGGCTACACCTTC,CASSKGQGAYGYTF,TRBD1,.,TRBV19,TRBJ1-2
TGTGCCAGCAGCTTAGCCCTTTACAATGAGCAGTTCTTC,CASSLALYNEQFF,.,.,TRBV11-2,TRBJ2-1
TGTGCCATCAGTGCGGACAGGGTAGCAACTAATGAAAAACTGTTTTTT,CAISADRVATNEKLFF,TRBD1,.,TRBV10-3,TRBJ1-4
TGCGCCAGCAGCTTGGCCGGACGGGGACAAGAGACCCAGTACTTC,CASSLAGRGQETQYF,.,.,TRBV5-1,TRBJ2-5
TGTGCCTGTAATATCGGCCCCGGGACAGACTACACCTTC,CACNIGPGTDYTF,TRBD1,few,TRBV30,TRBJ1-2
TGTGCCAGCAGCCGAGTCGGGGGGGGCTCCTACGAGCAGTACTTC,CASSRVGGGSYEQYF,TRBD2,.,TRBV7-6,TRBJ2-7
TGCGCCAGCGCTCTAGCGGGGAACACCGGGGAGCTGTTTTTT,CASALAGNTGELFF,TRBD2,.,TRBV10-2,TRBJ2-2
TGTGCCAGCAGTTGGGACTCCAGAGGGGAGACCCAGTACTTC,CASSWDSRGETQYF,.,.,TRBV2,TRBJ2-5
TGTGCCAGCAGTGTGAACATGAACACCGGGGAGCTGTTTTTT,CASSVNMNTGELFF,.,.,TRBV2,TRBJ2-2
TGTGCCAGTTACGGGGGCAGCAATCAGCCCCAGCATTTT,CASYGGSNQPQHF,.,.,TRBV2,TRBJ1-5
TGCGCCAGCGGAACCGGGACTTCGAGCTCCTACGAGCAGTACTTC,CASGTGTSSSYEQYF,.,.,TRBV10-2,TRBJ2-7
TGCGCCAGCAGCTTGGGAGGGTACAATCAGCCCCAGCATTTT,CASSLGGYNQPQHF,.,.,TRBV5-1,TRBJ1-5
TGCGCCAGCAGCGAGTCCCTAGCGGGAGGGATCTACGAGCAGTACTTC,CASSESLAGGIYEQYF,TRBD2,.,TRBV5-1,TRBJ2-7
TGTGCCAGCAGCCGGGTGGACACCGGGGAGCTGTTTTTT,CASSRVDTGELFF,.,.,TRBV6-5,TRBJ2-2